One T cell receptor (beta chain) is described in this entry. In the original processing: Amplified reference gene primers provided the basis for estimating nucleated cell counts. The method was immunoSEQ multiplex PCR; TCRdb's version includes in-frame clones alone and lacks a portion of them. Clone size and the V and J calls come from that table; the DNA yielded D and trimming. The sample consists of 150,000 to 200,000 clones, 82% of them appearing once. These data originate in a study of blood T cell repertoires in COVID-19. Study as a whole: Italy, Spain and the United States were the sources of the convalescent and acute COVID-19 samples.

The germline gives CDR1 MNHEY, CDR2 SVGEGT. CDR3 size: 15 residues. Losses at the gene ends were 4 bases for V and 7 bases for J; bases not matched to a gene: 8. The TCR originated in a woman in her 70s with acute or convalescent COVID-19. This chain joins TRBV6-2 or TRBV6-3 and TRBJ2-3; 10 positions match TRBD2. Sample: peripheral blood. CDR3 coding DNA: TGTGCCAGCAGTTCTGCGGGTAGCGGGAGGCATACGCAGTATTTT. Protein product: CASSSAGSGRHTQYF.